Following are 7 T cell receptor beta chains from one sample sequenced in a study of blood T cell repertoires in COVID-19. Using immunoSEQ multiplex PCR, the repertoire was profiled, and TCRdb retains in-frame clones only, with some absent. The sample has about 60,000 clones; around 91% are singletons. Material for sequencing was peripheral blood. These receptors came from a man aged 55 to 70 with active COVID-19.

The rearrangement joins TRBV19 to TRBJ1-1, with a tentative D call TRBD1 (5 bases). Per the germline V gene, CDR1 is LNHDA and CDR2 is SQIVND (reference sequence). CDR3 length equals 13 residues. The V end lost 4 bases, the J end lost 1 base, and 7 bases lay between the germline ends. The CDR3 loop reads CASSKTANTEAFF. The CDR3 DNA reads as TGTGCCAGTAGTAAGACAGCGAACACTGAAGCTTTCTTT.

This chain connects TRBV2 to TRBJ2-5; D not certain. Trimming took off 4 bases at V and 0 bases at J, with 12 bases between the two ends. Germline V CDR1 and CDR2: SNHLY, FYNNEI. The CDR3 has 15 residues. CDR3 loop: CASSGSVSYQETQYF. In nucleotides, the CDR3 is TGTGCCAGCAGTGGTTCGGTTAGTTACCAAGAGACCCAGTACTTC.

This chain joins TRBV28 and TRBJ1-2, with 8 bases identical to TRBD1. This CDR3 contains 14 residues. The germline gives CDR1 MDHEN, CDR2 SYDVKM. After removal of 5 bases from V and 7 bases from J, the junction contained 9 bases not matched to a gene. CDR3 bases: TGTGCCAGCAGTGCGACAGGGGTATCGGGTGGCTACACCTTC. Translated, it gives CASSATGVSGGYTF.

The CDR3 DNA follows: TGCGCCAGCAGCCCAGGGGGACTGGAAACCTACGAGCAGTACTTC. Protein sequence: CASSPGGLETYEQYF. This chain joins TRBV4-3 and TRBJ2-7, with D possibly matching TRBD1 (7 bases). Trimming took off 4 bases at V and 2 bases at J, with 15 bases between the two ends. Looked up from germline, CDR1 is LGHNA and CDR2 is YSLEER. The CDR3 is 15 amino acids.

This clone was seen ten or more times. This chain joins TRBV7-3 and TRBJ2-7; D possibly corresponds to TRBD2 (5 bases). The CDR3 has 14 amino acids. From germline, CDR1 is SGHTA and CDR2 FQGTGA. Trimming stripped 5 bases from V and 6 bases from J, with 17 bases between. In nucleotides, the CDR3 is TGTGCCAGCAGCCCGATTGGAGGTAGCAGCGAGCAGTACTTC. It specifies CASSPIGGSSEQYF.

The rearrangement uses TRBV10-3 and TRBJ2-7; 8 nucleotides line up with TRBD1. The V gene's germline CDR1 is ENHRY and CDR2 SYGVKD. The CDR3 runs to 12 residues. With V trimmed by 6 bases and J by 4 bases, 2 bases remained unmatched. The DNA of the CDR3 is TGTGCCATCAGAACAGGGGGATACGAGCAGTACTTC. Translation gives CAIRTGGYEQYF.

The V call is TRBV18, the J call TRBJ1-1; D is possibly TRBD1 (5 bases). Trimming took off 6 bases at V and 0 bases at J, with 11 bases between the two ends. Germline CDR1 and CDR2: KGHSH and LQKENI. The CDR3 loop spans 14 amino acids. CDR3 nucleotide sequence: TGTGCCAGCTCGTATGGGGCTCTGAACACTGAAGCTTTCTTT. Its translation: CASSYGALNTEAFF.